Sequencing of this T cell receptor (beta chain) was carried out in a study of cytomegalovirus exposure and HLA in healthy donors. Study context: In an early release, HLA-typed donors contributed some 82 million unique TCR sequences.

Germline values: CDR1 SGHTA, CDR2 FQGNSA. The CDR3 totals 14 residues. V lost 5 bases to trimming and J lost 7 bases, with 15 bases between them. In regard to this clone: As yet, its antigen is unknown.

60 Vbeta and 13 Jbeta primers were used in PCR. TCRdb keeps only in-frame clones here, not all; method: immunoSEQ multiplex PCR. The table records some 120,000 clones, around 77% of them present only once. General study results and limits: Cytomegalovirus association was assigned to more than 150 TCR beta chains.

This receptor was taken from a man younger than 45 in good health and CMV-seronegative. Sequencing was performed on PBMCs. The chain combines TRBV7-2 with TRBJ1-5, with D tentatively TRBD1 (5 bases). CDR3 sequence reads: CASSQRQWGQPQHF. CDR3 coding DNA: TGTGCCAGCAGCCAACGACAGTGGGGCCAGCCCCAGCATTTT.